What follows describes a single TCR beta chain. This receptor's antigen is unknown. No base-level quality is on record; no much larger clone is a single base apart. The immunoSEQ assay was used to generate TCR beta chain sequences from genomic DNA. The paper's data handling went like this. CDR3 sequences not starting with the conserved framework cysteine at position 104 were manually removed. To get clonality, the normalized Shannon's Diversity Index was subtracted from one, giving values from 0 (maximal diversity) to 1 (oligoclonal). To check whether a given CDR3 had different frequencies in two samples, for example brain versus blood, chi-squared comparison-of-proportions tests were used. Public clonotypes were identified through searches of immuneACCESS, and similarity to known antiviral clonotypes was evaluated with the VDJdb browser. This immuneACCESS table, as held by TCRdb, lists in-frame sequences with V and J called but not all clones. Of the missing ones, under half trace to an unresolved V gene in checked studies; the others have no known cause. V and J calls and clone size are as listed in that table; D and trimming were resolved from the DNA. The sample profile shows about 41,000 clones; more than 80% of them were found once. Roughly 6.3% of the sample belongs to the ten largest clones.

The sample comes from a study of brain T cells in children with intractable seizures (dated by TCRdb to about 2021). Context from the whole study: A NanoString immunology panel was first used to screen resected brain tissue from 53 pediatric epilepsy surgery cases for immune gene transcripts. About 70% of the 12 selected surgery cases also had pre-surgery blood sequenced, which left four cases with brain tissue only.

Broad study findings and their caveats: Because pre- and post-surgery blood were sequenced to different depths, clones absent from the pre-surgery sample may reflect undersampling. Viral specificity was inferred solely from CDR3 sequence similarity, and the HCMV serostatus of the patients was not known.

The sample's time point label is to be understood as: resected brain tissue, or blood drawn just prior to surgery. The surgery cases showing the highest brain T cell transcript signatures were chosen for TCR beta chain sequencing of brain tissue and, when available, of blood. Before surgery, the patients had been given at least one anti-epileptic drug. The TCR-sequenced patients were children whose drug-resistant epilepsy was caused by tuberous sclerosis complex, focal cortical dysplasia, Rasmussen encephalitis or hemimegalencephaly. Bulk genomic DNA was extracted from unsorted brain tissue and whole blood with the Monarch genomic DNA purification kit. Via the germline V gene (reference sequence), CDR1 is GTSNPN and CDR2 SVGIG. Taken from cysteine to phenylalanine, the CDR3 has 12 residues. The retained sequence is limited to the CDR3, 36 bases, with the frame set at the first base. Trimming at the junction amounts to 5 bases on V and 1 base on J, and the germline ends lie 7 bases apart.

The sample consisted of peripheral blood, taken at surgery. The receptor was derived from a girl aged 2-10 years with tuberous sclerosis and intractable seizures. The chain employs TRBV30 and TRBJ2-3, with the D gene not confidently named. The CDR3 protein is CAWDGGTDTQYF. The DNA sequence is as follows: TGTGCCTGGGACGGAGGCACAGATACGCAGTATTTT.